This T cell receptor beta chain was identified during a study of spatial heterogeneity in lung cancer. Study-wide context: Detected sequences consistently included more beta-chain ones than alpha-chain ones. Across the raw uncorrected reads, a unique TCR and UMI combination was observed, on average, more than ten times. Study-level points and caveats: The appearance of ubiquitous expanded tumor TCRs in blood was greater at resection than follow-up.

Time point of the sample: sample taken at primary tumor resection. In each case, whole RNA from tumor, nontumor lung or frozen PBMC was sequenced unsorted. Donation came from over 60 patients with untreated early-stage non-small cell lung cancer. MiXCR, run by TCRdb on the 5' RACE reads, gives a single entry per CDR3 protein. The sample records around 1,000 distinct CDR3 sequences, 27% being singletons. This clonotype was recorded a few times. The antigen remains undetermined. Because this beta chain is a stray read in a library intended to capture alpha chains, its abundance should not be given much weight. The material was PBMCs, obtained at surgery. The clonotype originates from a female donor with early-stage non-small cell lung cancer.

CDR3 sequence reads: CASSVTGGSDTQYF. Here the CDR3 DNA reads TGTGCCAGCAGCGTTACGGGAGGGTCCGATACGCAGTATTTT. The chain carries TRBV9 and TRBJ2-3; 8 bases are a match to TRBD2. V lost 2 bases to trimming and J lost 6 bases; unmatched junction nucleotides: 5. Germline lookup yields CDR1 SGDLS and CDR2 YYNGEE. The CDR3 has 14 residues. Combining the CDR3 with reference TRBV9 and TRBJ2-3 gives the whole variable domain DSGVTQTPKHLITATGQRVTLRCSPRSGDLSVYWYQQSLDQGLQFLIQYYNGEERAKGNILERFSAQQFPDLHSELNLSSLELGDSALYFCASSVTGGSDTQYFGPGTRLTVL.